A single sample gave rise to the 16 T cell receptor beta chains below, sequenced in a study of blood T cell repertoires in COVID-19. TCRdb keeps only in-frame clones here, not all; method: immunoSEQ multiplex PCR. This sample carries about 260,000 clones, around 87% of them seen once, and the ten largest clones take 2% to 2.5%. Sequenced input: peripheral blood. The receptor set was obtained from a woman aged 45-59 years who had recovered from COVID-19.

This chain uses TRBV5-1 with TRBJ2-3; 8 nucleotides line up with TRBD2. Trimming cost V 7 bases and J 0 bases; bases outside gene matches: 4. Germline-derived CDR1 and CDR2 are SGHRS and YFSETQ. This CDR3 comprises 14 residues. The CDR3, as DNA: TGCGCCAGCCAGAGCGGGGGTAGCACAGATACGCAGTATTTT. Translated: CASQSGGSTDTQYF.

The chain recombines TRBV7-3 with TRBJ1-2; D is possibly TRBD1 (5 bases). CDR1 and CDR2 from the germline V gene are SGHTA and FQGTGA. CDR3 length equals 13 residues. V shed 4 bases and J shed 8 bases, with 14 bases lying between them. The CDR3 bases are TGTGCCAGCAGCTCCGCCGGCGGGGGAGGCTACACCTTC. The encoded protein is CASSSAGGGGYTF. Filled out from reference TRBV7-3 and TRBJ1-2, the complete variable domain reads GAGVSQTPSNKVTEKGKYVELRCDPISGHTALYWYRQSLGQGPEFLIYFQGTGAADDSGLPNDRFFAVRPEGSVSTLKIQRTERGDSAVYLCASSSAGGGGYTFGSGTRLTVV.

The rearrangement uses TRBV5-1 and TRBJ2-7, with 8 bases that match TRBD1. CDR1 is SGHRS and CDR2 is YFSETQ in the germline V gene. Unmatched junction bases numbered 10, after V lost 4 bases and J lost 4 bases. CDR3 length: 15 residues. The CDR3 DNA is TGCGCCAGCAGCCCACAGGGGGTGGGAGGATACGAGCAGTACTTC. It encodes CASSPQGVGGYEQYF.

The chain couples TRBV29-1 to TRBJ2-7, with D maybe TRBD2 (5 bases). This CDR3 contains 13 residues. In germline, CDR1 is SQVTM, CDR2 ANQGSEA. V was cut by 6 bases and J by 3 bases, with 15 bases left in between. CDR3 sequence (DNA): TGCAGCGTCGGGTCGGGGAGCGGCTACGAGCAGTACTTC. It specifies CSVGSGSGYEQYF.

The V and J genes are TRBV29-1 and TRBJ2-3; 8 bases align to TRBD2. The CDR3 totals 12 residues. The V gene end was trimmed by 8 bases and the J gene end by 3 bases; junction bases not matched to a gene: 4. CDR1 is SQVTM, CDR2 ANQGSEA, per germline. The CDR3 sequence is CSLREGTDTQYF. The CDR3 region has the DNA TGCAGCCTACGGGAGGGTACAGATACGCAGTATTTT.

The V gene is TRBV7-2, the J gene TRBJ1-3, with TRBD1 as a possible D gene (5 bases). The CDR3 runs to 15 residues. The germline CDR1 and CDR2 sequences are SGHTA and FQGNSA. Trimming cost V 3 bases and J 0 bases, with 9 bases left between them. The CDR3 nucleotides read TGTGCCAGCAGCTTTGGACAACTCTCTGGAAACACCATATATTTT. This gives the protein CASSFGQLSGNTIYF.

The rearrangement uses TRBV9 and TRBJ2-7; 7 positions agree with TRBD2. Trimming took 0 bases from V and 7 from J; bases not matched to a gene: 13. Germline CDR1 is SGDLS and CDR2 is YYNGEE. CDR3 length: 16 residues. The CDR3: CASSVGQWSGAGEQYF. The CDR3 DNA sequence: TGTGCCAGCAGCGTAGGTCAGTGGTCGGGAGCGGGGGAGCAGTACTTC.

The chain uses TRBV28 and TRBJ2-6; D is ambiguous. The V gene lost 6 bases and the J gene lost 0 bases, with 9 bases spanning the gap. The germline CDR1 and CDR2 sequences are MDHEN and SYDVKM. This CDR3 has 15 residues. The CDR3 protein is CASSLRVSGANVLTF. In DNA, the CDR3 is TGTGCCAGCAGCCTACGGGTCTCTGGGGCCAACGTCCTGACTTTC.

The chain joins TRBV4-2 to TRBJ1-1; D ambiguous. There are 13 residues in the CDR3. V gave up 0 bases and J gave up 11 bases, with 13 bases separating them. CDR1 is LGHNA, CDR2 YNFKEQ, per germline. CDR3 sequence: CASSQDGEVAAFF. The CDR3 nucleotides read TGTGCCAGCAGCCAAGATGGAGAGGTGGCGGCTTTCTTT.

The CDR3 DNA follows: TGCGCCAGCAGCGCCGGGGGGCCGGAGACCCAGTACTTC. This codes for CASSAGGPETQYF. The rearrangement links TRBV5-1 to TRBJ2-5; TRBD2 is a possible D gene (7 bases). The V end was cut by 4 bases, the J end by 5 bases, with 12 bases between. CDR1 SGHRS and CDR2 YFSETQ come from the germline V gene. The CDR3 covers 13 residues.

This clone was detected a few times. The chain joins TRBV6-2 or TRBV6-3 to TRBJ1-1; D is unresolved. V was trimmed by 2 bases and J by 5 bases, leaving 9 bases between them. Looked up from germline, CDR1 is MNHEY and CDR2 is SVGEGT. This CDR3 is built from 13 residues. CDR3 sequence (DNA): TGTGCCAGCAGTTACGGTGGGCTTACTGAAGCTTTCTTT. It encodes CASSYGGLTEAFF.

V is TRBV5-1 and J is TRBJ1-6; the match to TRBD1 covers 8 bases. With 2 bases clipped from V and 10 bases from J, the junction kept 8 bases outside the gene matches. Germline V CDR1 and CDR2: SGHRS, YFSETQ. This CDR3 has 15 amino acids. The CDR3 nucleotides are TGCGCCAGCAGCTTTCGTCTCAGGGGGCGGTCACCCCTCCACTTT. As protein: CASSFRLRGRSPLHF. Filled out from reference TRBV5-1 and TRBJ1-6, the complete variable domain reads KAGVTQTPRYLIKTRGQQVTLSCSPISGHRSVSWYQQTPGQGLQFLFEYFSETQRNKGNFPGRFSGRQFSNSRSEMNVSTLELGDSALYLCASSFRLRGRSPLHFGNGTRLTVT.

The chain is built from TRBV3-1 (or the pseudogene TRBV3-2) and TRBJ2-7; D is perhaps TRBD1 (6 bases). The CDR3 covers 16 residues. The germline V gene encodes CDR1 LGHDT and CDR2 YNNKEL (reference sequence). V lost 1 base and J 3 bases, leaving 16 bases between the germline ends. CDR3 nucleotide sequence: TGTGCCAGCAGCCAAGTGGACAGCCGTACCCACTACGAGCAGTACTTC. Translated: CASSQVDSRTHYEQYF.

This chain uses TRBV5-1 with TRBJ2-2; D perhaps matches TRBD1 (6 bases). V lost 1 base and J 0 bases, leaving 10 bases between the germline ends. Germline V gene lookup returns CDR1 SGHRS and CDR2 YFSETQ. The length of the CDR3 is 16 residues. CDR3 amino acids: CASSLTGFANTGELFF. CDR3 in DNA: TGCGCCAGCAGCTTGACAGGGTTCGCGAACACCGGGGAGCTGTTTTTT.

The V gene is TRBV6-2 or TRBV6-3, the J gene TRBJ1-1; the match to TRBD1 covers 7 bases. This CDR3 region has 14 residues. Germline CDR1 is MNHEY and CDR2 is SVGEGT. Unmatched junction bases numbered 5, after V lost 6 bases and J lost 1 base. CDR3 nucleotides: TGTGCCAGCAGCCGACAGGGAGGGAACACTGAAGCTTTCTTT. It specifies CASSRQGGNTEAFF.

Comments on this clone: Within the sample, other DNA sequences also encode this same CDR3. CDR3 sequence (DNA): TGTGCCGGCCGCCAGGGGTATGGCTACACCTTC. The encoded protein is CAGRQGYGYTF. The chain carries TRBV30 and TRBJ1-2; maybe TRBD1 (6 bases). Between the trimmed V and J ends, which lost 8 bases and 5 bases, there was a span of 12 bases. The germline V gene encodes CDR1 GTSNPN and CDR2 SVGIG (reference sequence). This CDR3 has 11 residues.